Listed below are T cell receptor beta chains from one sample, sequenced in a study of T-cell memory formation after mild COVID-19. One entry per CDR3 protein, called by TCRdb with MiXCR from the 5' RACE reads. The sample includes roughly 150,000 distinct CDR3 sequences, roughly 13% seen only once; the top ten take about 3.6%. The sequenced material came from PBMCs or a T cell subset sorted from them (not recorded which). These receptors were obtained from a man aged 18 to 30 who had mild COVID-19 (a few samples of this study predate the infection). Cell type and time point are not known. Both conserved end residues are part of each CDR3. Fields, in order: J gene, CDR3 length, D gene, V gene, clone size, CDR3 DNA, CDR3 protein. The D gene is left open where the match is weak. The size field is filled for only some rows; it gives once, few, many or a size class.

>TRBJ2-3|13|TRBD1|TRBV2|few
TGTGCCAGCAGCCGGGACAGTCGAGATACGCAGTATTTT
CASSRDSRDTQYF
>TRBJ1-1|17|-|TRBV12-3/TRBV12-4|many
TGTGCCAGCAGTTTAGTGCTGGGGGATGGGGTGAACACTGAAGCTTTCTTT
CASSLVLGDGVNTEAFF
>TRBJ2-7|15|-|TRBV5-1|-
TGCGCCAGCAGCTTGCCCCAGGGGACCCCCTACGAGCAGTACTTC
CASSLPQGTPYEQYF
>TRBJ1-5|14|-|TRBV12-3/TRBV12-4|many
TGTGCCAGCAGTGGCGGATGGGGGGATCAGCCCCAGCATTTT
CASSGGWGDQPQHF
>TRBJ2-7|14|TRBD1|TRBV5-4|-
TGTGCCAGCAACCGGGACAGGGGTTTCTACGAGCAGTACTTC
CASNRDRGFYEQYF
>TRBJ2-2|13|-|TRBV19|-
TGTGCCAGTATCTCGGGTGGTCGCGGGGAGCTGTTTTTT
CASISGGRGELFF
>TRBJ2-5|15|TRBD1|TRBV24-1|few
TGTGCCACCATGACAGGGGGCGTCGGTGGGGAGACCCAGTACTTC
CATMTGGVGGETQYF
>TRBJ2-1|16|TRBD1|TRBV7-2|few
TGTGCCAGCAGCTCGCTCCGGGACAGGGGGCCCAATGAGCAGTTCTTC
CASSSLRDRGPNEQFF
>TRBJ2-1|11|-|TRBV29-1|-
TGCAGCGTTGGTGCTCACAATGAGCAGTTCTTC
CSVGAHNEQFF
>TRBJ1-6|12|-|TRBV15|-
TGTGCCACCAGCAGAGAAAATTCACCCCTCCACTTT
CATSRENSPLHF
>TRBJ1-1|11|-|TRBV12-3/TRBV12-4|-
TGTGCCAGCAGTGGGGTTACTGAAGCTTTCTTT
CASSGVTEAFF
>TRBJ1-1|13|-|TRBV5-1|-
TGCGCCAGCAGCGTACAGGGTCCTACTGAAGCTTTCTTT
CASSVQGPTEAFF